This T cell receptor beta chain was recorded in a study of shared clonotypes between healthy human individuals. Findings of the study overall: Limited genetic and exposure-history diversity came from having few donors.

This clone turned up a few times. Its specificity is not known. Deep was the level used in running the assay. The authors ran unsorted PBMC replicate PCRs on about 300 ng DNA, around 27,000 T cell genomes. Study processing details: ImmunoSEQ supplied junction-only sequences lacking quality scores, so filtering was different. TCRdb's table, derived via immunoSEQ multiplex PCR, lists solely in-frame clones and lacks some. V and J calls and clone size are as listed in that table; D and trimming were resolved from the DNA. The repertoire holds roughly 500,000 clones, with approximately 84% as singletons. The CDR3 length is 16 residues. Deletions cut 3 bases from V and 4 bases from J, with 16 bases between. Germline assignment: CDR1 MNHNS and CDR2 SASEGT.

The chain couples TRBV6-1 to TRBJ1-5; D may be TRBD1 (6 bases). The sequence was obtained from a middle-aged woman in good health. Some clones in this sample may be carry-over from other donors' samples. Sequenced: PBMCs. CDR3 in amino acids: CASSERTVAFNQPQHF. The CDR3 DNA reads as TGTGCCAGCAGTGAGAGGACAGTTGCATTTAATCAGCCCCAGCATTTT.